The 18 T cell receptor beta chains in this list originate from one sample, sequenced in a study of CD8 T cells in Susac syndrome. Roughly 0.45 to 1 ug RNA was reverse transcribed with random hexamers. TCRdb processed the immunoSEQ multiplex PCR reads anew with MiXCR; each CDR3 protein has one entry. This table holds approximately 74,000 distinct CDR3 sequences, 94% found once. Source material: CD8+ T cells from PBMCs. These TCRs come from a human donor with Susac syndrome.

This rearrangement joins TRBV29-1 to TRBJ1-2, with no clear D. The CDR3 loop spans 12 amino acids. Trimming cost V 2 bases and J 8 bases, with 12 bases left between them. The germline gives CDR1 SQVTM, CDR2 ANQGSEA. This CDR3 reads CSVERHSGGYTF. CDR3 in DNA: TGCAGCGTTGAAAGACATTCAGGCGGCTACACCTTC.

V gene TRBV28 combines with J gene TRBJ2-5; no firm D call. V was trimmed by 6 bases and J by 0 bases, leaving 14 bases between them. CDR1 and CDR2 from the germline V gene are MDHEN and SYDVKM. CDR3 size: 15 residues. The CDR3 spells CASSLLGMDQETQYF. As DNA, the CDR3 is TGTGCCAGCAGCCTGTTGGGTATGGACCAAGAGACCCAGTACTTC.

Of note for this clonotype: A read error may produce the germline difference seen at one junction end. CDR3 nucleotides: TGCGCCAGGAGCCAAGATCCCCTCCCTGGGCACCACGAGCAGTACTTC. Residues: CARSQDPLPGHHEQYF. The chain joins TRBV4-3 to TRBJ2-7; no clear D. Germline assignment: CDR1 LGHNA and CDR2 YSLEER. The length of the CDR3 is 16 residues.

This chain uses TRBV7-2 with TRBJ2-3; 9 nucleotides line up with TRBD1. The CDR3 length is 17 residues. From germline, CDR1 is SGHTA and CDR2 FQGNSA. Unmatched junction bases numbered 7, after V lost 0 bases and J lost 3 bases. The CDR3 DNA is TGTGCCAGCAGCTTAGCGGTCGGACAGGGGCAGACAGATACGCAGTATTTT. This gives the protein CASSLAVGQGQTDTQYF. Based on the CDR3 plus reference TRBV7-2 and TRBJ2-3, the full variable domain is GAGVSQSPSNKVTEKGKDVELRCDPISGHTALYWYRQSLGQGLEFLIYFQGNSAPDKSGLPSDRFSAERTGGSVSTLTIQRTQQEDSAVYLCASSLAVGQGQTDTQYFGPGTRLTVL.

Here the CDR3 DNA reads TGTGCCACCAGCATAGACAGGGAGCTTGGAAACACCATATATTTT. Protein product: CATSIDRELGNTIYF. The rearrangement uses TRBV15 and TRBJ1-3; 7 bases line up with TRBD1. V lost 4 bases to trimming and J lost 3 bases; unmatched junction nucleotides: 6. Looked up from germline, CDR1 is LNHNV and CDR2 is YYDKDF (reference sequence). This CDR3 has 15 residues.

In DNA form, the CDR3 reads TGTGCCAGCAATGACAGGGGTCGGAATCAGCCCCAGCATTTT. It specifies CASNDRGRNQPQHF. V usage is TRBV28 and J usage is TRBJ1-5, with 8 bases that match TRBD1. V lost 7 bases to trimming and J lost 4 bases; unmatched junction nucleotides: 6. The CDR3 consists of 14 residues. CDR1 is MDHEN and CDR2 is SYDVKM in the germline V gene. The full variable domain, its missing parts supplied by reference TRBV28 and TRBJ1-5, is DVKVTQSSRYLVKRTGEKVFLECVQDMDHENMFWYRQDPGLGLRLIYFSYDVKMKEKGDIPEGYSVSREKKERFSLILESASTNQTSMYLCASNDRGRNQPQHFGDGTRLSIL.

The rearrangement links TRBV4-3 to TRBJ2-6; TRBD2 is a possible D gene (6 bases). The CDR3 loop spans 17 amino acids. Germline V gene lookup returns CDR1 LGHNA and CDR2 YSLEER. Trimming shortened V by 0 bases and J by 0 bases, and 9 bases separated the two germline ends. The CDR3 bases are TGCGCCAGCAGCCAAGATGGGAGGAGCTCTGGGGCCAACGTCCTGACTTTC. Translated, it gives CASSQDGRSSGANVLTF.

This clonotype was observed a single time. This chain connects TRBV29-1 to TRBJ1-1; D unresolved. The CDR3 extends over 12 amino acids. Germline loops: CDR1 SQVTM, CDR2 ANQGSEA. Trimming removed 3 bases at V and 1 base at J, with 6 bases between. CDR3 bases: TGCAGCGTTGAGGTCCAGAACACTGAAGCTTTCTTT. It translates to CSVEVQNTEAFF.

The V call is TRBV5-6, the J call TRBJ1-2; no firm D call. The V gene's germline CDR1 is SGHDT and CDR2 YYEEEE. This CDR3 is 15 amino acids long. V lost 1 base, J lost 0 bases, and 10 bases lay in between. This CDR3 reads CASSLLSKPNYGYTF. CDR3 in DNA: TGTGCCAGCAGCTTGCTATCAAAACCTAACTATGGCTACACCTTC.

The V call is TRBV27, the J call TRBJ2-7; possibly TRBD1 or TRBD2 for D (6 bases each). The CDR3 sequence is 13 residues long. Germline CDR1 is MNHEY and CDR2 is SMNVEV (reference sequence). Trimming took 8 bases from V and 2 from J, leaving 13 bases between them. CDR3 amino acids: CASGGQITYEQYF. CDR3 sequence (DNA): TGTGCCAGCGGGGGGCAAATTACCTACGAGCAGTACTTC.

The chain is built from TRBV5-4 and TRBJ2-1; D gene unclear. The CDR3 consists of 17 residues. With 0 bases removed from V and 0 bases from J, the gap between germline ends came to 13 bases. The germline CDR1 and CDR2 sequences are SGHNT and YYREEE (reference sequence). This chain's CDR3 is CASSLALTGRSYNEQFF. CDR3 in DNA: TGTGCCAGCAGCTTGGCCCTGACCGGGCGCTCCTACAATGAGCAGTTCTTC.

This chain joins TRBV19 and TRBJ2-1; TRBD2 agrees at 10 bases. Germline lookup yields CDR1 LNHDA and CDR2 SQIVND (reference sequence). The J segment lost 0 bases and the V segment lost 6 bases, leaving 11 bases of the junction unmatched. The CDR3 consists of 18 residues. The CDR3 spells CASSDPSGGQSSYNEQFF. The CDR3 nucleotides read TGTGCCAGTAGCGATCCTAGCGGGGGACAGAGCTCCTACAATGAGCAGTTCTTC.

V gene TRBV2 combines with J gene TRBJ2-3; no reliable D call. The V gene's germline CDR1 is SNHLY and CDR2 FYNNEI. The CDR3 spans 13 residues. V lost 4 bases and J 4 bases, leaving 9 bases between the germline ends. CDR3: CASSVAVADTQYF. Written as DNA, the CDR3 is TGTGCCAGCAGTGTGGCGGTGGCAGATACGCAGTATTTT.

This sequence joins TRBV29-1 and TRBJ1-4; D might be TRBD1 (5 bases). CDR3 length equals 14 residues. V was shortened by 7 bases and J by 3 bases, with 15 bases between the two germline ends. Germline V gene sequence: CDR1 SQVTM, CDR2 ANQGSEA. Here the CDR3 reads CSAQGGAANEKLFF. In nucleotides, the CDR3 is TGCAGCGCCCAAGGAGGGGCGGCTAATGAAAAACTGTTTTTT.

Only one count was recorded for this clonotype. This chain connects TRBV9 to TRBJ1-5; possible D gene TRBD1, 5 bases. V dropped 0 bases and J dropped 6 bases, with 10 bases sitting between them. Germline-derived CDR1 and CDR2 are SGDLS and YYNGEE. This CDR3 has 14 amino acids. This CDR3 reads CASSVDGGGQPQHF. For the CDR3, the DNA is TGTGCCAGCAGCGTAGATGGGGGTGGTCAGCCCCAGCATTTT.

This clonotype was seen a single time. The gene calls are TRBV13 and TRBJ2-1; 8 nucleotides match TRBD2. The junction had 14 bases not matched to a gene; V was cut back by 0 bases and J by 4 bases. The CDR3 loop spans 19 amino acids. In germline, CDR1 is PRHDT, CDR2 FYEKMQ (reference sequence). The CDR3, as DNA: TGTGCCAGCAGCTTAGGTTTAGGTGGACTAGCCGGAGCGTACAATGAGCAGTTCTTC. Amino acids: CASSLGLGGLAGAYNEQFF.

The chain couples TRBV28 to TRBJ2-5; D is uncertain. V lost 2 bases to trimming and J lost 2 bases, with 6 bases between them. CDR1 MDHEN and CDR2 SYDVKM come from the germline V gene. This CDR3 region has 13 residues. The CDR3: CASSLPPQETQYF. The CDR3 coding sequence is TGTGCCAGCAGTTTACCACCGCAAGAGACCCAGTACTTC. The variable domain in full, completed from reference TRBV28 and TRBJ2-5, reads DVKVTQSSRYLVKRTGEKVFLECVQDMDHENMFWYRQDPGLGLRLIYFSYDVKMKEKGDIPEGYSVSREKKERFSLILESASTNQTSMYLCASSLPPQETQYFGPGTRLLVL.

V is TRBV6-1 and J is TRBJ1-5; no definite D call. V was pared by 7 bases and J by 4 bases, with 14 bases between. Germline loops: CDR1 MNHNS, CDR2 SASEGT. The CDR3 consists of 14 residues. CDR3 bases: TGTGCCAGCACGCTAGGAGAAGCTAATCAGCCCCAGCATTTT. It is translated as CASTLGEANQPQHF.